This T cell receptor (beta chain) was observed in a study of glioma-infiltrating T cells after dendritic cell vaccination. Germline-derived CDR1 and CDR2 are SSHAT and FNYEAQ (reference sequence). CDR3 length: 12 amino acids. The germline V and J ends were trimmed by 5 bases and 9 bases, with 11 bases remaining between them. Clones were read by immunoSEQ multiplex PCR, and TCRdb kept only the in-frame ones, dropping some. Among approximately 84,000 clones listed, approximately 84% were seen once. This TCR derives from a human donor with glioblastoma. Sequences were derived from blood, sampled before dendritic cell vaccination. The V gene is TRBV7-7, the J gene TRBJ2-1; a possible D gene is TRBD1 (5 bases). CDR3 in amino acids: CASSLTGGEQFF. CDR3 nucleotide sequence: TGTGCCAGCAGCCTCACAGGTGGTGAGCAGTTCTTC.